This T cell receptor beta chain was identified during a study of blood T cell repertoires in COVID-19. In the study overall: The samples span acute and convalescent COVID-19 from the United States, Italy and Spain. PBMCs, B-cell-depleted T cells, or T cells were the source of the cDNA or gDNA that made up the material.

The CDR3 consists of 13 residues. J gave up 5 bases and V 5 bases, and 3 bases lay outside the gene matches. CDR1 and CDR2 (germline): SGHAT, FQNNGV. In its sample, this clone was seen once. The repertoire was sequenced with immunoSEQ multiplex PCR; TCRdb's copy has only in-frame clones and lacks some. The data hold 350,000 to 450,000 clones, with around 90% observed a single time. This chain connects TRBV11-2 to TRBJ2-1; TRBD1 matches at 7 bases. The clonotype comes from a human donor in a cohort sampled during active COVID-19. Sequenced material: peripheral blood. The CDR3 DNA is TGTGCCAGCAGCCCAGGGACAGACAATGAGCAGTTCTTC. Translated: CASSPGTDNEQFF. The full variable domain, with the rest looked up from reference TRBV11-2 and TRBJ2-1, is EAGVAQSPRYKIIEKRQSVAFWCNPISGHATLYWYQQILGQGPKLLIQFQNNGVVDDSQLPKDRFSAERLKGVDSTLKIQPAKLEDSAVYLCASSPGTDNEQFFGPGTRLTVL.